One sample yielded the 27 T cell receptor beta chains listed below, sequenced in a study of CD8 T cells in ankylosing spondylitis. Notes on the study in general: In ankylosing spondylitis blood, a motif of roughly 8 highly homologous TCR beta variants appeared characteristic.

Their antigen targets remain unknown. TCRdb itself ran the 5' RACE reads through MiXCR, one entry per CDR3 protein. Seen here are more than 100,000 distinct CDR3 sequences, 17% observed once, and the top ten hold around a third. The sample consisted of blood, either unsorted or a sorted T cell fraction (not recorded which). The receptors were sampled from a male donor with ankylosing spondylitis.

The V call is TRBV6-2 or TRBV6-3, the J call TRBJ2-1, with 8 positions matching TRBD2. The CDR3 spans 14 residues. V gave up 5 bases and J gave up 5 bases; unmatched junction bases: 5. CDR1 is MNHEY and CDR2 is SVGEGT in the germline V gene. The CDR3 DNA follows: TGTGCCAGCAGTCCGACTAGCGCCCACAATGAGCAGTTCTTC. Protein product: CASSPTSAHNEQFF.

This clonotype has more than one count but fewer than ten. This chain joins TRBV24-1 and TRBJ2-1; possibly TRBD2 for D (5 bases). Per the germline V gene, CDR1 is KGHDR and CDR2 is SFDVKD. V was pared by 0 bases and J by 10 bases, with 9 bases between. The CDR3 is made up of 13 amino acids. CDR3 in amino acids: CATSDLPSGEQFF. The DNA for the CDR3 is TGTGCCACCAGTGATTTGCCCTCGGGGGAGCAGTTCTTC.

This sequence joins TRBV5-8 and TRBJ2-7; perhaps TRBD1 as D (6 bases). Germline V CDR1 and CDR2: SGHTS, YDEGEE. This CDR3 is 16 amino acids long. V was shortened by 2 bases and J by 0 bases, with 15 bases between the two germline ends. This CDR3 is CASSFQGSTHSYEQYF. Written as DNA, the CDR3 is TGTGCCAGCAGCTTTCAGGGGAGTACTCACTCCTACGAGCAGTACTTC.

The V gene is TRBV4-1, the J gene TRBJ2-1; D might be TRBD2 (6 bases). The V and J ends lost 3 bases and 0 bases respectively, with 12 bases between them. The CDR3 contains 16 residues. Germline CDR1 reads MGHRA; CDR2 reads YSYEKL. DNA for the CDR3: TGCGCCAGCAGCCAGACTCGGGGGAGCTCCTACAATGAGCAGTTCTTC. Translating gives CASSQTRGSSYNEQFF.

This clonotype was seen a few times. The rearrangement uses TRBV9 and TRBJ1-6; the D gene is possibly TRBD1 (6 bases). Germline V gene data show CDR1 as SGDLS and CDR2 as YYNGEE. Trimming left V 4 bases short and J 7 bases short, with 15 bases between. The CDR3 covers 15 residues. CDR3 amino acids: CASSSTGTPNSPLHF. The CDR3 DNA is TGTGCCAGCAGCTCCACCGGGACACCGAATTCACCCCTCCACTTT.

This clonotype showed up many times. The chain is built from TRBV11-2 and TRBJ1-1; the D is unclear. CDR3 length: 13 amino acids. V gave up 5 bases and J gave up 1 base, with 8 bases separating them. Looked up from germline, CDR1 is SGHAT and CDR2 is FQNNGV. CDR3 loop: CASSPSTNTEAFF. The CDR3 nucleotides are TGTGCCAGCAGCCCTTCGACGAACACTGAAGCTTTCTTT.

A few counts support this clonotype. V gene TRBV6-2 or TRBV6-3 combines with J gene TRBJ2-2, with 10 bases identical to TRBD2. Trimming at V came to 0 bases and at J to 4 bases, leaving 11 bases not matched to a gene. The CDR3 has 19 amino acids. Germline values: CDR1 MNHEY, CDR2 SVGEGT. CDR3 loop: CASSYSAQREGLPTGELFF. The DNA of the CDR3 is TGTGCCAGCAGTTACTCGGCTCAGCGGGAGGGCCTCCCCACCGGGGAGCTGTTTTTT.

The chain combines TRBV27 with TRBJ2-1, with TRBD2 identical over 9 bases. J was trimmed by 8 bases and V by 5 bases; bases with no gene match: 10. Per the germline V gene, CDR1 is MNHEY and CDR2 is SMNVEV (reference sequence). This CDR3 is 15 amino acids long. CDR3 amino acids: CASSSSGRWFDEQFF. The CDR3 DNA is TGTGCCAGCAGTAGTAGCGGGAGATGGTTCGATGAGCAGTTCTTC.

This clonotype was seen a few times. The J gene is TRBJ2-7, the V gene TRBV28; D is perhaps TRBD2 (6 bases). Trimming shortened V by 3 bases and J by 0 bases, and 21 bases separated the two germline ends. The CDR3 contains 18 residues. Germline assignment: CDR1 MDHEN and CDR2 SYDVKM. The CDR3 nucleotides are TGTGCCAGCAGTTTTACCTCCCTGACTAGACCGAGCTCCTACGAGCAGTACTTC. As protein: CASSFTSLTRPSSYEQYF.

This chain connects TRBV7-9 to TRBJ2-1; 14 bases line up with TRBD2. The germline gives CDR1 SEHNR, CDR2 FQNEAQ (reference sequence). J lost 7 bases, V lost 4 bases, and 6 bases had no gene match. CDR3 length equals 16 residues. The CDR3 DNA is TGTGCCAGCAGCTACCCGGGACTAGCGGGAGTAAATGAGCAGTTCTTC. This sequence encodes CASSYPGLAGVNEQFF.

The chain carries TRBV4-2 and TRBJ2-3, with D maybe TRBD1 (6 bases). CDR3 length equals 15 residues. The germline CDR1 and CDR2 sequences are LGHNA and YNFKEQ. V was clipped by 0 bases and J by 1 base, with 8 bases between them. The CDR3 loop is CASSQEGHGTDTQYF. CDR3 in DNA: TGTGCCAGCAGCCAAGAGGGACATGGCACAGATACGCAGTATTTT.

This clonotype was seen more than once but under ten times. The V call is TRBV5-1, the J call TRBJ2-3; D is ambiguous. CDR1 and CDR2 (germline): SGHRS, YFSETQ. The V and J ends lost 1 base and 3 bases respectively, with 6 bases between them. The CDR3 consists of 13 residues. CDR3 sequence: CASSLTETDTQYF. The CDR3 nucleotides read TGCGCCAGCAGCTTGACGGAAACAGATACGCAGTATTTT.

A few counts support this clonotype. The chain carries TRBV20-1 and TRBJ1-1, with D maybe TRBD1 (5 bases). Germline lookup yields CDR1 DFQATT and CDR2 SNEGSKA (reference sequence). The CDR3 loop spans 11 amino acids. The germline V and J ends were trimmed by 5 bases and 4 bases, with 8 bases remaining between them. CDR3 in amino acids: CSAQGGTEAFF. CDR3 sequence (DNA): TGCAGTGCTCAGGGTGGCACTGAAGCTTTCTTT.

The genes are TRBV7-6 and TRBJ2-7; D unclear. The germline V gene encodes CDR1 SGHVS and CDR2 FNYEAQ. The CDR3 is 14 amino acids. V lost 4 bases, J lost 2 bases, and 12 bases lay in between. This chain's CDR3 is CASSSNLLAYEQYF. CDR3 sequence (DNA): TGTGCCAGCAGCTCGAACCTTCTGGCCTACGAGCAGTACTTC.

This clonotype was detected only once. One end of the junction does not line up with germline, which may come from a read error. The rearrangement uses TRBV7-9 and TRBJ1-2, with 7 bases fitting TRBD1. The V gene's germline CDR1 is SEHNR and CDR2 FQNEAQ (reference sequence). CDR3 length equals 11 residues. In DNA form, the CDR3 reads TGTGCCAGCAGCCACGGGACAGTCGTCTTCTTC. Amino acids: CASSHGTVVFF.

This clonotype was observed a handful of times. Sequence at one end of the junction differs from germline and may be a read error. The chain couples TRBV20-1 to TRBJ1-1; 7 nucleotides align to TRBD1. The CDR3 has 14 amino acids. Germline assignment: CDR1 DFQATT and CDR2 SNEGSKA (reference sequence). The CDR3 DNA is TGCAGTGCGCCCGACAGGGAGCGGAACTCTGAAGCTTTCTTT. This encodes CSAPDRERNSEAFF.

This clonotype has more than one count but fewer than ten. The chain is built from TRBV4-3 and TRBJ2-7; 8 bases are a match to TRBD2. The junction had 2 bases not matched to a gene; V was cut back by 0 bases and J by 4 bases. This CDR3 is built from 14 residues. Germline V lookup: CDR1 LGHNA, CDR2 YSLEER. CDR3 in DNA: TGCGCCAGCAGCCAAGAAACTAGCGGTTACGAGCAGTACTTC. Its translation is CASSQETSGYEQYF.

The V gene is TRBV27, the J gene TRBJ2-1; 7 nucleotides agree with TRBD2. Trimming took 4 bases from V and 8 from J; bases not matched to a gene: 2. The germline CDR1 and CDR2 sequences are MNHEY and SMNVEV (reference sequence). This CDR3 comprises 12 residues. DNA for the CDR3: TGTGCCAGCAGTTCTACTAGCGATGAGCAGTTCTTC. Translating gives CASSSTSDEQFF.

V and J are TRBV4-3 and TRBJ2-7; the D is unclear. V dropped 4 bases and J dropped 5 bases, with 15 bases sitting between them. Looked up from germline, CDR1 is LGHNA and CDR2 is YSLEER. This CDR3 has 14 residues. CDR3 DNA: TGCGCCAGCAGCCCGGGCTTCGAAGGAAACGAGCAGTACTTC. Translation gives CASSPGFEGNEQYF.

The CDR3 coding sequence is TGTGCCAGCATTTCCCCACAGGGTATGTTCTTC. This sequence encodes CASISPQGMFF. V and J are TRBV27 and TRBJ2-1; TRBD1 is a possible D gene (6 bases). V was trimmed by 7 bases and J by 15 bases, leaving 16 bases between them. The CDR3 extends over 11 amino acids. Germline V CDR1 and CDR2: MNHEY, SMNVEV (reference sequence).

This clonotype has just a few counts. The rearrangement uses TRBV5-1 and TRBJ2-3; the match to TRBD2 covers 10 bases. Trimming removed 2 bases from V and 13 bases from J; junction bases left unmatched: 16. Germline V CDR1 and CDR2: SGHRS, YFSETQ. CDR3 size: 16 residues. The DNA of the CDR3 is TGCGCCAGCAGCTTCGTCAGCGGGAGGGAATGGTGGGTGAAGTATTTT. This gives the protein CASSFVSGREWWVKYF.

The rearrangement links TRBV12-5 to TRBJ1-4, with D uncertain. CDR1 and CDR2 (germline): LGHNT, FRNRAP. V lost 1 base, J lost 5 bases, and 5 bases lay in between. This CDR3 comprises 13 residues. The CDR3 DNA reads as TGTGCTAGTGGTTTGGCAGGCAATGAAAAACTGTTTTTT. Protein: CASGLAGNEKLFF.

The CDR3 sequence is CATSSVGETQYF. CDR3 coding DNA: TGTGCCACCAGCAGTGTGGGCGAGACCCAGTACTTC. The J gene is TRBJ2-5, the V gene TRBV15; D uncertain. The CDR3 loop spans 12 amino acids. The germline V gene encodes CDR1 LNHNV and CDR2 YYDKDF (reference sequence). The V end lost 3 bases, the J end lost 5 bases, and 7 bases lay between the germline ends.

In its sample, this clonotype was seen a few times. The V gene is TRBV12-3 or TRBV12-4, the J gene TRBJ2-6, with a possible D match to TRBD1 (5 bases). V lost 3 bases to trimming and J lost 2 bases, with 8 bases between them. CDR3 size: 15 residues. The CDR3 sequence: CASSLTETGANVLTF. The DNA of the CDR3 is TGTGCCAGCAGTTTGACAGAAACTGGGGCCAACGTCCTGACTTTC.

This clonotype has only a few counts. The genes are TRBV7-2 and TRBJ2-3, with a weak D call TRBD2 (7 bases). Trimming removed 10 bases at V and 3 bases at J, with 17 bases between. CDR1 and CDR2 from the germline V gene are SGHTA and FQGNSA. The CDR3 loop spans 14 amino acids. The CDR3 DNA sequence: TGTGCCATCCTTCGGGGGGCTTTAACAGATACGCAGTATTTT. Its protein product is CAILRGALTDTQYF.

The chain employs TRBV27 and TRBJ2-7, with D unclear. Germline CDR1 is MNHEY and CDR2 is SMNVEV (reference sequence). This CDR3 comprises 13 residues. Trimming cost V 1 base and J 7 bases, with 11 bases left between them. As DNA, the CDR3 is TGTGCCAGCAGTTTATTCCCCCTAGGAGAGCAGTACTTC. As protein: CASSLFPLGEQYF.

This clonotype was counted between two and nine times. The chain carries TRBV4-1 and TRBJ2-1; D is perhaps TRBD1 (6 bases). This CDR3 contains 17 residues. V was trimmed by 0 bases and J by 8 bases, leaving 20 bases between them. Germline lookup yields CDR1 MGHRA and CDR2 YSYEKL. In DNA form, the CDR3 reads TGCGCCAGCAGCCAAGAAGGCATCTTAGGGACATTCGATGAGCAGTTCTTC. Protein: CASSQEGILGTFDEQFF.